This T cell receptor (beta chain) was identified during a study of blood T cell repertoires in COVID-19. Across the whole study: Sites across the United States, Italy and Spain contributed samples from acute and convalescent COVID-19. In each case, the material was cDNA or gDNA derived from T cells, B-cell-depleted T cells, or PBMCs.

Original data processing: Reference gene primer amplification in the assay estimated nucleated cell counts. The method was immunoSEQ multiplex PCR; TCRdb's version includes in-frame clones alone and lacks a portion of them. That table furnishes V, J and clone size, whereas the DNA furnished D and trimming. The data show about 42,000 clones, 77% seen once. This CDR3 is 13 amino acids long. Per the germline V gene, CDR1 is SNHLY and CDR2 is FYNNEI. V shed 6 bases and J 3 bases; nucleotides not matched to a gene: 4. The V and J genes are TRBV2 and TRBJ1-1; TRBD1 matches at 7 bases. This TCR was recovered from a woman aged 70-85 years with acute or convalescent COVID-19. Sequencing was carried out using peripheral blood. CDR3: CASSSGGHTEAFF. CDR3 DNA sequence: TGTGCCAGCAGCTCAGGGGGACACACTGAAGCTTTCTTT.